The 4 T cell receptor beta chains below all came from one sample that was sequenced in a study of blood T cell repertoires in COVID-19. The repertoire was sequenced with immunoSEQ multiplex PCR; TCRdb's copy has only in-frame clones and lacks some. The sample has about 370,000 clones; 85% to 90% are singletons. The specimen sequenced was PBMCs or T cells enriched from blood (not recorded which). These receptor sequences come from a man younger than 35 who had recovered from COVID-19.

The chain joins TRBV20-1 to TRBJ1-2; 8 bases fit TRBD1. The CDR3 is 11 residues long. V lost 2 bases to trimming and J lost 7 bases; unmatched junction nucleotides: 0. Germline V CDR1 and CDR2: DFQATT, SNEGSKA (reference sequence). DNA for the CDR3: TGCAGTGCTAGACAGGGGGCTGGCTACACCTTC. Its protein is CSARQGAGYTF.

The chain couples TRBV19 to TRBJ1-5, with 9 bases identical to TRBD1. V was clipped by 8 bases and J by 5 bases; unmatched bases: 22. Germline assignment: CDR1 LNHDA and CDR2 SQIVND (reference sequence). This CDR3 comprises 19 residues. The CDR3 nucleotides read TGTGCCAGTTGCCCTAGAAGCGGGACAGGGAGGTGGGGGTATCAGCCCCAGCATTTT. Protein: CASCPRSGTGRWGYQPQHF.

CDR3 amino acids: CASSRGDSPLHF. The CDR3 nucleotides are TGTGCCAGCAGTAGGGGCGATTCACCCCTCCACTTT. This sequence joins TRBV6-5 and TRBJ1-6; D is perhaps TRBD1 (5 bases). The germline V gene has CDR1 MNHEY and CDR2 SVGAGI. The CDR3 spans 12 residues. V lost 5 bases and J 8 bases, leaving 7 bases between the germline ends.

CDR3 nucleotides: TGTGCCACCAGTGATGGTTCCAGGGTTAATCAGCCCCAGCATTTT. Translating gives CATSDGSRVNQPQHF. The chain recombines TRBV24-1 with TRBJ1-5, with D maybe TRBD1 (5 bases). The germline V gene encodes CDR1 KGHDR and CDR2 SFDVKD. V lost 3 bases and J lost 4, with 12 bases in between. CDR3 size: 15 residues.